Listed below are T cell receptor beta chains from one sample, sequenced in a study of CD8+ T cells in alopecia areata. This table comes from immunoSEQ multiplex PCR, and its TCRdb copy is limited to in-frame clones, with some not included. Of 140,000 to 150,000 clones detected, around 86% appear once; the ten largest clones hold more than 13%. Sequenced material: CD8+ T cells sorted from blood, taken at week 0. All receptors derive from a human donor with alopecia areata. Each CDR3 is given with its conserved first and last residue. A D gene is named only where the DNA matches it firmly. Some rows mark clone size as missing; the rest say once, few, many or name a class of expanded clone.

.	TRBD1	TRBV5-4	15	TRBJ2-7	TGTGCCAGCAGCCTATACAGGGGCCTCTCCTACGAGCAGTACTTC	CASSLYRGLSYEQYF
.	.	TRBV30	12	TRBJ2-3	TGTGCCTGGAGGCAGGGGCGATACGCGCAGTATTTT	CAWRQGRYAQYF
.	TRBD2	TRBV9	15	TRBJ2-7	TGTGCCAGCAGCGCGGGACTAGCGGGACCCTACGAGCAGTACTTC	CASSAGLAGPYEQYF
.	.	TRBV19	14	TRBJ1-5	TGTGCCAGTAGTATTTATGGGGGTTATCAGCCCCAGCATTTT	CASSIYGGYQPQHF
.	.	TRBV7-2	15	TRBJ2-1	TGTGCCAGCAGCTTCGTGGAGGGGGCTTACAATGAGCAGTTCTTC	CASSFVEGAYNEQFF
once	TRBD2	TRBV19	15	TRBJ2-7	TGTGCCAGTAGTTTAACTAGCGGGATCTCCTACGAGCAGTACTTC	CASSLTSGISYEQYF
.	TRBD2	TRBV6-6	14	TRBJ2-1	TGTGCCCACGGAAGGGGAGGGCCCTACAATGAGCAGTTCTTC	CAHGRGGPYNEQFF
.	TRBD1	TRBV9	15	TRBJ1-4	TGTGCCAGCAGCGCTACAGGGGGCAAGACTGAAAAACTGTTTTTT	CASSATGGKTEKLFF
.	TRBD2	TRBV6-1	13	TRBJ2-3	TGTGCCAGCAGTGAAGTGACTAGCGGTACGCAGTATTTT	CASSEVTSGTQYF
.	TRBD2	TRBV7-9	16	TRBJ2-7	TGTGCCAGCAGCACACTAGCGGGAGGAGGTCGGCACGAGCAGTACTTC	CASSTLAGGGRHEQYF
.	.	TRBV12-5	11	TRBJ1-1	TGTGCTAGTGGGTGGGGGACTGAAGCTTTCTTT	CASGWGTEAFF
once	TRBD1	TRBV25-1	14	TRBJ2-1	TGTGCCAGCAGTGAGGGGTTCGGACAGGGGGAGCAGTTCTTC	CASSEGFGQGEQFF
.	TRBD2	TRBV30	14	TRBJ2-7	TGTGCCTGGAGTGTAGGAGCGGGAAACTACGAGCAGTACTTC	CAWSVGAGNYEQYF
.	.	TRBV27	16	TRBJ2-1	TGTGCCAGCAGTTCCCCTAGTCCCTACTCCTACAATGAGCAGTTCTTC	CASSSPSPYSYNEQFF
.	.	TRBV7-8	14	TRBJ1-1	TGTGCCAGCAGCTTACGGCAGCAGAACACTGAAGCTTTCTTT	CASSLRQQNTEAFF
.	.	TRBV19	13	TRBJ2-1	TGTGCCAGTAGTCCCTCCCTCTACAATGAGCAGTTCTTC	CASSPSLYNEQFF
.	.	TRBV9	14	TRBJ2-3	TGTGCCAGCAGCGACGGGGGTAGCACAGATACGCAGTATTTT	CASSDGGSTDTQYF
.	.	TRBV30	15	TRBJ1-1	TGTGCCTGGAGGGCCCGGGACGGGGGATCGACTGAAGCTTTCTTT	CAWRARDGGSTEAFF
.	TRBD1	TRBV27	12	TRBJ1-4	TGTGCCAGCAGTCCACGACAGGGAATACTGTTTTTT	CASSPRQGILFF
once	.	TRBV5-1	15	TRBJ2-7	TGCGCCAGCAGCCCTGAGACAGCTGCATCCTACGAGCAGTACTTC	CASSPETAASYEQYF
few	.	TRBV29-1	11	TRBJ1-2	TGCAGCGTTGAAGAAAGGGATGGCTACACCTTC	CSVEERDGYTF
.	.	TRBV7-9	16	TRBJ1-1	TGTGCCAGCAGCTTCCGCGGGCGGGGCGCGGAAACTGAAGCTTTCTTT	CASSFRGRGAETEAFF
once	.	TRBV11-2	14	TRBJ2-7	TGTGCCAGCAGCTTAGGGCCCCCACCCTACGAGCAGTACTTC	CASSLGPPPYEQYF
.	.	TRBV27	14	TRBJ2-6	TGTGCCAGCAGTTTATCCTCTGGGGCCAACGTCCTGACTTTC	CASSLSSGANVLTF
.	.	TRBV13	13	TRBJ2-3	TGTGCCAGCAGCTTAGGTCCCAGCGATACGCAGTATTTT	CASSLGPSDTQYF
once	.	TRBV25-1	14	TRBJ1-1	TGTGCCAGCAGTGTGACAGGCGTGAACACTGAAGCTTTCTTT	CASSVTGVNTEAFF
.	.	TRBV25-1	15	TRBJ2-2	TGTGCCAGCAGTGAAGTTCAGGGAGGCACCGGGGAGCTGTTTTTT	CASSEVQGGTGELFF
few	TRBD2	TRBV9	15	TRBJ2-1	TGTGCCAGCAGCGTGTTTGCGGGGGGATTAAATGAGCAGTTCTTC	CASSVFAGGLNEQFF
.	.	TRBV27	14	TRBJ2-7	TGTGCCAGCAGTTTATTCGGTCCCACGTACGAGCAGTACTTC	CASSLFGPTYEQYF
.	.	TRBV4-1	15	TRBJ1-3	TGCGCCAGCAGCCAAGGACAGTCCTCTGGAAACACCATATATTTT	CASSQGQSSGNTIYF
.	TRBD2	TRBV5-5	18	TRBJ2-3	TGTGCCAGCAGCTTGTTTCTGTATCTAGCGGAAAGCACAGATACGCAGTATTTT	CASSLFLYLAESTDTQYF
.	.	TRBV4-1	14	TRBJ2-1	TGCGCCAGCAGCCATACCAGATCCGAGCATGAGCAGTTCTTC	CASSHTRSEHEQFF
.	TRBD1	TRBV29-1	12	TRBJ1-5	TGCAGCGTAGGGACAGCCGATCAGCCCCAGCATTTT	CSVGTADQPQHF
.	.	TRBV9	13	TRBJ2-2	TGTGCCAGCAGCCTTACAGATACCGGGGAGCTGTTTTTT	CASSLTDTGELFF
many	TRBD2	TRBV6-1	15	TRBJ2-7	TGTGCCAGCAGTGAATCTAGCGGGGGGGCCTACGAGCAGTACTTC	CASSESSGGAYEQYF